Listed below are T cell receptor beta chains from one sample, sequenced in a study of blood T cell repertoires in COVID-19. Only in-frame clones appear in the TCRdb table, and some are missing; sequencing was by immunoSEQ multiplex PCR. In the table there are 95,000 to 150,000 clones, 55% to 75% of which are singletons. Sequences were obtained from peripheral blood. These receptors were taken from a woman in her 70s with acute or convalescent COVID-19. Each CDR3 is given with its conserved first and last residue. Each record gives: clone size, V gene, J gene, D gene, CDR3 protein, CDR3 DNA. The D gene is left open where the match is weak. Only part of the rows carry a size: once, few, many, or a class if the clone is expanded.

abundance: NA; v_gene: TRBV5-1; j_gene: TRBJ2-1; d_gene: TRBD2; CDR3aa: CASSWGPSGGDNEQFF; CDR3nt: TGCGCCAGCAGCTGGGGCCCTAGCGGAGGGGACAATGAGCAGTTCTTC
abundance: NA; v_gene: TRBV12-3/TRBV12-4; j_gene: TRBJ1-4; d_gene: TRBD1; CDR3aa: CASSSDRLEKLFF; CDR3nt: TGTGCCAGCAGTTCGGACAGGCTGGAAAAACTGTTTTTT
abundance: few; v_gene: TRBV10-2; j_gene: TRBJ1-3; d_gene: TRBD1; CDR3aa: CASGGTGTGNTIYF; CDR3nt: TGCGCCAGCGGAGGGACAGGTACTGGAAACACCATATATTTT
abundance: few; v_gene: TRBV19; j_gene: TRBJ1-5; d_gene: NA; CDR3aa: CASSVETANQPQHF; CDR3nt: TGTGCCAGCAGCGTCGAGACAGCCAATCAGCCCCAGCATTTT
abundance: NA; v_gene: TRBV5-1; j_gene: TRBJ1-2; d_gene: NA; CDR3aa: CASSLELTGLSGGYTF; CDR3nt: TGCGCCAGCAGCCTCGAACTTACAGGGTTATCAGGTGGCTACACCTTC
abundance: NA; v_gene: TRBV21-1; j_gene: TRBJ2-7; d_gene: NA; CDR3aa: CASSKLILAATYEQYF; CDR3nt: TGTGCCAGCAGCAAACTAATACTAGCGGCAACCTACGAGCAGTACTTC
abundance: once; v_gene: TRBV12-3/TRBV12-4; j_gene: TRBJ1-6; d_gene: NA; CDR3aa: CASSYPATPLHF; CDR3nt: TGTGCCAGCAGTTATCCAGCGACACCCCTCCACTTT
abundance: NA; v_gene: TRBV5-4; j_gene: TRBJ1-2; d_gene: NA; CDR3aa: CASSLALTAYGYTF; CDR3nt: TGTGCCAGCAGCTTGGCTTTGACAGCATATGGCTACACCTTC
abundance: NA; v_gene: TRBV14; j_gene: TRBJ1-1; d_gene: TRBD1; CDR3aa: CASSPRQGMNTEAFF; CDR3nt: TGTGCCAGCAGTCCAAGACAGGGAATGAACACTGAAGCTTTCTTT
abundance: NA; v_gene: TRBV4-2; j_gene: TRBJ2-7; d_gene: TRBD1; CDR3aa: CASSLGRGTGGYEQYF; CDR3nt: TGTGCCAGCAGCCTAGGGCGCGGGACAGGGGGCTACGAGCAGTACTTC
abundance: NA; v_gene: TRBV5-1; j_gene: TRBJ2-3; d_gene: NA; CDR3aa: CASSPLVGGTDTQYF; CDR3nt: TGCGCCAGCAGCCCATTAGTAGGGGGAACAGATACGCAGTATTTT
abundance: NA; v_gene: TRBV5-6; j_gene: TRBJ1-1; d_gene: TRBD1; CDR3aa: CASSPWTGGENTEAFF; CDR3nt: TGTGCCAGCAGCCCTTGGACAGGGGGCGAGAACACTGAAGCTTTCTTT
abundance: NA; v_gene: TRBV4-3; j_gene: TRBJ2-2; d_gene: TRBD2; CDR3aa: CASSQGITSGGSGELFF; CDR3nt: TGCGCCAGCAGCCAAGGGATAACTAGCGGGGGATCCGGGGAGCTGTTTTTT
abundance: few; v_gene: TRBV15; j_gene: TRBJ1-5; d_gene: TRBD1; CDR3aa: CATSRDPRGQGARTSNQPQHF; CDR3nt: TGTGCCACCAGCAGAGATCCCAGAGGACAGGGGGCGCGAACAAGCAATCAGCCCCAGCATTTT
abundance: NA; v_gene: TRBV4-2; j_gene: TRBJ1-1; d_gene: TRBD1; CDR3aa: CASSQTQGSNTEAFF; CDR3nt: TGTGCCAGCAGCCAGACACAGGGGTCGAACACTGAAGCTTTCTTT
abundance: few; v_gene: TRBV6-5; j_gene: TRBJ1-4; d_gene: NA; CDR3aa: CASTQVPTNEKLFF; CDR3nt: TGTGCCAGCACCCAGGTTCCCACTAATGAAAAACTGTTTTTT
abundance: NA; v_gene: TRBV15; j_gene: TRBJ2-5; d_gene: NA; CDR3aa: CATSRGDRETQYF; CDR3nt: TGTGCCACCAGCAGGGGCGACCGAGAGACCCAGTACTTC
abundance: NA; v_gene: TRBV6-1; j_gene: TRBJ2-3; d_gene: NA; CDR3aa: CASSEGSWAADTQYF; CDR3nt: TGTGCCAGCAGTGAAGGGTCGTGGGCAGCAGATACGCAGTATTTT
abundance: NA; v_gene: TRBV7-8; j_gene: TRBJ1-1; d_gene: TRBD1; CDR3aa: CASSLMRQGMAEAFF; CDR3nt: TGTGCCAGCAGCTTAATGAGACAGGGAATGGCTGAAGCTTTCTTT
abundance: NA; v_gene: TRBV6-5; j_gene: TRBJ1-5; d_gene: NA; CDR3aa: CASRPRGGNQPQHF; CDR3nt: TGTGCCAGCAGACCTAGGGGCGGCAATCAGCCCCAGCATTTT
abundance: NA; v_gene: TRBV29-1; j_gene: TRBJ1-2; d_gene: TRBD1; CDR3aa: CSVPGQGASNYGYTF; CDR3nt: TGCAGCGTTCCCGGACAGGGGGCATCCAACTATGGCTACACCTTC
abundance: NA; v_gene: TRBV11-2; j_gene: TRBJ2-3; d_gene: TRBD2; CDR3aa: CASSLGRLAADTQYF; CDR3nt: TGTGCCAGCAGCTTAGGTAGGCTAGCGGCAGATACGCAGTATTTT
abundance: once; v_gene: TRBV29-1; j_gene: TRBJ2-5; d_gene: NA; CDR3aa: CSVDPVGLGETQYF; CDR3nt: TGCAGCGTTGACCCGGTGGGCCTGGGAGAGACCCAGTACTTC
abundance: NA; v_gene: TRBV7-2; j_gene: TRBJ2-7; d_gene: NA; CDR3aa: CASSLSLPSSYEQYF; CDR3nt: TGTGCCAGCAGCTTAAGCCTCCCAAGCTCCTACGAGCAGTACTTC
abundance: NA; v_gene: TRBV7-2; j_gene: TRBJ1-6; d_gene: TRBD1; CDR3aa: CASSSGTGATNSPLHF; CDR3nt: TGTGCCAGCAGCTCCGGGACAGGGGCTACTAATTCACCCCTCCACTTT
abundance: NA; v_gene: TRBV2; j_gene: TRBJ2-3; d_gene: TRBD1; CDR3aa: CASSGQGVPDTQYF; CDR3nt: TGTGCCAGCAGCGGACAGGGTGTCCCAGATACGCAGTATTTT
abundance: NA; v_gene: TRBV28; j_gene: TRBJ2-3; d_gene: NA; CDR3aa: CASSSPRREISDTQYF; CDR3nt: TGTGCCAGCAGTAGTCCCCGCCGGGAGATTAGCGATACGCAGTATTTT
abundance: NA; v_gene: TRBV19; j_gene: TRBJ1-6; d_gene: TRBD1; CDR3aa: CASTSGTVNSPLHF; CDR3nt: TGTGCCAGTACCTCTGGGACAGTGAATTCACCCCTCCACTTT
abundance: few; v_gene: TRBV6-2/TRBV6-3; j_gene: TRBJ1-2; d_gene: TRBD1; CDR3aa: CASSYRGQGNGYTF; CDR3nt: TGTGCCAGCAGTTACCGAGGACAGGGGAATGGCTACACCTTC
abundance: NA; v_gene: TRBV29-1; j_gene: TRBJ1-2; d_gene: TRBD1; CDR3aa: CSVVRPGQGARGYTF; CDR3nt: TGCAGCGTTGTTCGTCCGGGACAGGGGGCGCGTGGCTACACCTTC
abundance: NA; v_gene: TRBV5-6; j_gene: TRBJ1-3; d_gene: NA; CDR3aa: CASSPTASSSGNTIYF; CDR3nt: TGTGCCAGCAGCCCGACAGCGTCTAGCTCTGGAAACACCATATATTTT
abundance: many; v_gene: TRBV15; j_gene: TRBJ1-4; d_gene: NA; CDR3aa: CATSRGADEKLFF; CDR3nt: TGTGCCACCAGCCGGGGGGCTGATGAAAAACTGTTTTTT
abundance: NA; v_gene: TRBV6-4; j_gene: TRBJ2-3; d_gene: TRBD2; CDR3aa: CASSGTSGATTDTQYF; CDR3nt: TGTGCCAGCAGTGGTACTAGCGGGGCTACCACAGATACGCAGTATTTT
abundance: NA; v_gene: TRBV2; j_gene: TRBJ1-3; d_gene: TRBD1; CDR3aa: CASSWGQASPGNTIYF; CDR3nt: TGTGCCAGCAGTTGGGGACAGGCAAGCCCTGGAAACACCATATATTTT
abundance: NA; v_gene: TRBV24-1; j_gene: TRBJ1-2; d_gene: NA; CDR3aa: CATSDFQGTYGYTF; CDR3nt: TGTGCCACCAGTGATTTTCAGGGGACCTATGGCTACACCTTC
abundance: NA; v_gene: TRBV24-1; j_gene: TRBJ2-7; d_gene: TRBD1; CDR3aa: CATVDRGVVYEQYF; CDR3nt: TGTGCCACCGTTGACAGGGGGGTAGTCTACGAGCAGTACTTC
abundance: many; v_gene: TRBV6-5; j_gene: TRBJ1-1; d_gene: TRBD1; CDR3aa: CASSPGTVRTEAFF; CDR3nt: TGTGCCAGCAGTCCCGGGACAGTAAGGACTGAAGCTTTCTTT
abundance: NA; v_gene: TRBV19; j_gene: TRBJ2-3; d_gene: TRBD1; CDR3aa: CASSIIGQGKGTGTQYF; CDR3nt: TGTGCCAGTAGTATTATCGGACAGGGTAAGGGAACAGGTACGCAGTATTTT
abundance: many; v_gene: TRBV21-1; j_gene: TRBJ2-1; d_gene: NA; CDR3aa: CASSKLGGSVGEQFF; CDR3nt: TGTGCCAGCAGCAAACTGGGAGGGAGCGTAGGTGAGCAGTTCTTC
abundance: few; v_gene: TRBV5-3; j_gene: TRBJ2-2; d_gene: TRBD2; CDR3aa: CARSSGSSGRARPGELFF; CDR3nt: TGTGCCAGAAGCTCAGGAAGTAGCGGGAGGGCCCGCCCCGGGGAGCTGTTTTTT
abundance: NA; v_gene: TRBV7-2; j_gene: TRBJ2-3; d_gene: NA; CDR3aa: CASSLNVADTQYF; CDR3nt: TGTGCCAGCAGCTTAAACGTCGCGGATACGCAGTATTTT
abundance: NA; v_gene: TRBV29-1; j_gene: TRBJ2-7; d_gene: TRBD2; CDR3aa: CSALTSGTSSYEQYF; CDR3nt: TGCAGCGCTTTGACTAGCGGGACCAGCTCCTACGAGCAGTACTTC
abundance: once; v_gene: TRBV12-5; j_gene: TRBJ1-6; d_gene: TRBD1; CDR3aa: CASGLGQGGSYNSPLHF; CDR3nt: TGTGCTAGTGGTCTAGGACAGGGCGGCTCCTATAATTCACCCCTCCACTTT
abundance: NA; v_gene: TRBV15; j_gene: TRBJ1-5; d_gene: NA; CDR3aa: CATSRDFQNQPQHF; CDR3nt: TGTGCCACCAGCAGAGATTTTCAGAATCAGCCCCAGCATTTT
abundance: few; v_gene: TRBV4-3; j_gene: TRBJ1-2; d_gene: NA; CDR3aa: CASSQDLTINYGYTF; CDR3nt: TGCGCCAGCAGCCAAGATTTGACAATTAACTATGGCTACACCTTC
abundance: NA; v_gene: TRBV6-5; j_gene: TRBJ1-1; d_gene: NA; CDR3aa: CASSYSGQDNTEAFF; CDR3nt: TGTGCCAGCAGTTACTCAGGTCAGGATAACACTGAAGCTTTCTTT
abundance: NA; v_gene: TRBV29-1; j_gene: TRBJ2-1; d_gene: TRBD2; CDR3aa: CSGGGDAGGNEQFF; CDR3nt: TGCAGCGGAGGGGGGGATGCGGGAGGGAATGAGCAGTTCTTC
abundance: NA; v_gene: TRBV11-1; j_gene: TRBJ2-1; d_gene: NA; CDR3aa: CASSLGASYNEQFF; CDR3nt: TGTGCCAGCAGCTTAGGGGCCTCCTACAATGAGCAGTTCTTC
abundance: NA; v_gene: TRBV7-6; j_gene: TRBJ1-1; d_gene: TRBD1; CDR3aa: CASSLVPGGMNTEAFF; CDR3nt: TGTGCCAGCAGCTTAGTCCCAGGGGGCATGAACACTGAAGCTTTCTTT
abundance: NA; v_gene: TRBV12-5; j_gene: TRBJ1-3; d_gene: NA; CDR3aa: CASGAEGNTIYF; CDR3nt: TGTGCTAGTGGTGCCGAGGGAAACACCATATATTTT
abundance: many; v_gene: TRBV10-1; j_gene: TRBJ1-5; d_gene: NA; CDR3aa: CASSESVGQPQHF; CDR3nt: TGCGCCAGCAGTGAGTCGGTTGGCCAGCCCCAGCATTTT
abundance: few; v_gene: TRBV5-1; j_gene: TRBJ2-1; d_gene: TRBD2; CDR3aa: CASSVPQGGGSYNEQFF; CDR3nt: TGCGCCAGCAGCGTACCGCAGGGCGGGGGATCGTACAATGAGCAGTTCTTC
abundance: NA; v_gene: TRBV10-1; j_gene: TRBJ1-1; d_gene: TRBD1; CDR3aa: CASSPGQLNTEAFF; CDR3nt: TGCGCCAGCAGCCCGGGACAGCTGAACACTGAAGCTTTCTTT
abundance: NA; v_gene: TRBV5-1; j_gene: TRBJ2-5; d_gene: TRBD2; CDR3aa: CASSLNGGGETQYF; CDR3nt: TGCGCCAGCAGCTTGAACGGGGGAGGGGAGACCCAGTACTTC
abundance: NA; v_gene: TRBV4-1; j_gene: TRBJ2-4; d_gene: NA; CDR3aa: CASSQAPSPQNIQYF; CDR3nt: TGCGCCAGCAGCCAAGCCCCTAGCCCCCAAAACATTCAGTACTTC